This T cell receptor (beta chain) derives from a study of identical twins. Germline trimming cut 3 bases from V and 5 bases from J; bases unmatched to any gene: 10. Per the germline V gene, CDR1 is DFQATT and CDR2 is SNEGSKA (reference sequence). CDR3 length: 15 amino acids. TCRdb fed the 5' RACE reads into MiXCR, producing one record per CDR3 protein. The sample holds 300,000 to 400,000 distinct CDR3 sequences, roughly an eighth seen once. All donors comprised healthy Caucasians. These data were also reused for a study on yellow fever vaccine responses in identical twins.

This TCR was sampled from a woman aged 18-29 years in good health. The chain couples TRBV20-1 to TRBJ1-1; 9 positions match TRBD1. Sequencing was done on a sample of CD8+ T cells sorted from blood. The CDR3 loop is CSARAPTGGVTEAFF. The CDR3 DNA sequence: TGCAGTGCTAGGGCTCCGACAGGGGGAGTTACTGAAGCTTTCTTT.